This T cell receptor (beta chain) was sequenced for a study of regulatory and conventional T cells in RAG deficiency. General study points: In Omenn syndrome, Treg and Tconv repertoires overlapped >75%.

The sorted regulatory T cells were CD4+, CD25-high and CD127-low, with genomic DNA sequenced. Points on this clone: The target antigen is unknown.

The repertoire was sequenced with immunoSEQ multiplex PCR; TCRdb's copy has only in-frame clones and lacks some. The data contain roughly 28,000 clones, around nine tenths of them seen just once; the ten biggest clones take up almost 0.85%. This CDR3 is 17 amino acids long. The germline V gene encodes CDR1 KGHSH and CDR2 LQKENI. V gave up 7 bases and J gave up 0 bases, with 19 bases separating them. This same sample was also part of a study on regulatory T cells. This second study says: The PCR used 52 TRBV and 13 TRBJ primers.

The V gene is TRBV18, the J gene TRBJ1-3; no definite D call. The origin of this receptor is a human donor in good health. The sample was Tregs sorted from blood. The chain's CDR3 is CASLKNRETYSGNTIYF. CDR3 coding DNA: TGTGCCAGCTTGAAGAATCGGGAAACATACTCTGGAAACACCATATATTTT.